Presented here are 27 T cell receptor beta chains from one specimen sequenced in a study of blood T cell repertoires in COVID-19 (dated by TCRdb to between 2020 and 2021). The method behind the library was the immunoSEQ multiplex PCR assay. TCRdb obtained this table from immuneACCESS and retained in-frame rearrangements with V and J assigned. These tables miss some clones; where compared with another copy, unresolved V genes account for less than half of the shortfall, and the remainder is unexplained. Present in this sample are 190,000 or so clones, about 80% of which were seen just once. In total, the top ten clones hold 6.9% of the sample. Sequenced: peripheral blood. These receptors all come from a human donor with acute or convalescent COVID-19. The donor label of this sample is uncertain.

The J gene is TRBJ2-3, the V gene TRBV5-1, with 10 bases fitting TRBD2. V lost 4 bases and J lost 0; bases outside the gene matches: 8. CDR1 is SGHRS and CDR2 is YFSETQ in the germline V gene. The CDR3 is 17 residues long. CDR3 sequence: CASSPTVTSGSTDTQYF. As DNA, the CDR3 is TGCGCCAGCAGCCCGACCGTGACTAGCGGGAGCACAGATACGCAGTATTTT.

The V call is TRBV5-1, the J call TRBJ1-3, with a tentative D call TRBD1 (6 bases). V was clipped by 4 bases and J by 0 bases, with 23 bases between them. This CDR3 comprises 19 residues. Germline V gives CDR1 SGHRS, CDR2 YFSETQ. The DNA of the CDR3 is TGCGCCAGCAGCGAGATTCCCGGGACAACTCGAAACTCTGGAAACACCATATATTTT. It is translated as CASSEIPGTTRNSGNTIYF.

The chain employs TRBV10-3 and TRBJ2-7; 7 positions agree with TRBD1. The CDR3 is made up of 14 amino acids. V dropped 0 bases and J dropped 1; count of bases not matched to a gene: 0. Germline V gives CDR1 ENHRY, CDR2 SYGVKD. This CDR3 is CAISESTGSYEQYF. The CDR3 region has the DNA TGTGCCATCAGTGAGTCGACAGGGTCCTACGAGCAGTACTTC.

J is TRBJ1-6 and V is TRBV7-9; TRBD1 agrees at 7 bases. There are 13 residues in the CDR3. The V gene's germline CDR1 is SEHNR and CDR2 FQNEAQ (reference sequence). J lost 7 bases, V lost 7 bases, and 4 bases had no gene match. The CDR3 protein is CASNPGGNSPLHF. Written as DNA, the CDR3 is TGTGCCAGCAATCCAGGGGGAAATTCACCCCTCCACTTT. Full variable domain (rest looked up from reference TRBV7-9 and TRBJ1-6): DTGVSQNPRHKITKRGQNVTFRCDPISEHNRLYWYRQTLGQGPEFLTYFQNEAQLEKSRLLSDRFSAERPKGSFSTLEIQRTEQGDSAMYLCASNPGGNSPLHFGNGTRLTVT.

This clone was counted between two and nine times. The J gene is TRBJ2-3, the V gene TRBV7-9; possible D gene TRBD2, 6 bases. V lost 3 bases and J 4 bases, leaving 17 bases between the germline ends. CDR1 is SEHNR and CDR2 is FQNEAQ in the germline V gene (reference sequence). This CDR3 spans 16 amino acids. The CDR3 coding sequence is TGTGCCAGCAGCTTCCCTTACGGGAGCACCCCAGATACGCAGTATTTT. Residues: CASSFPYGSTPDTQYF.

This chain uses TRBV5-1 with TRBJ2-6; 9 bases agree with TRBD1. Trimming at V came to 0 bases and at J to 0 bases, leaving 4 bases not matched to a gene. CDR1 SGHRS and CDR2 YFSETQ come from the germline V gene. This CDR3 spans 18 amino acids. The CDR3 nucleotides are TGCGCCAGCAGCTTGGGACAGGGGGGACTCTCTGGGGCCAACGTCCTGACTTTC. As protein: CASSLGQGGLSGANVLTF.

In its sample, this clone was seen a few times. CDR3 sequence reads: CASSWDTIHQETQYF. The CDR3 nucleotides are TGTGCCAGTAGCTGGGACACGATCCACCAAGAGACCCAGTACTTC. The gene calls are TRBV19 and TRBJ2-5; D perhaps matches TRBD1 (6 bases). Germline CDR1 is LNHDA and CDR2 is SQIVND (reference sequence). The CDR3 runs to 15 residues. V lost 6 bases, J lost 0 bases, and 14 bases lay in between.

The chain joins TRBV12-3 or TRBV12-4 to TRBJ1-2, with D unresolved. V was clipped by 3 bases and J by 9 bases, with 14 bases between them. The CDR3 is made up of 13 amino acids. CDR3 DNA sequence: TGTGCCAGCAGTTTGAACGGGTCGCCGCGCTACACCTTC. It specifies CASSLNGSPRYTF.

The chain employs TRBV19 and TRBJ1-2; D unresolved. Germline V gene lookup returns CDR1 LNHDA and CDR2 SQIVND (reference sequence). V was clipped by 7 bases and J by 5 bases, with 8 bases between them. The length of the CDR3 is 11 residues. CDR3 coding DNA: TGTGCCAGTACGGGTGCGTATGGCTACACCTTC. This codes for CASTGAYGYTF.

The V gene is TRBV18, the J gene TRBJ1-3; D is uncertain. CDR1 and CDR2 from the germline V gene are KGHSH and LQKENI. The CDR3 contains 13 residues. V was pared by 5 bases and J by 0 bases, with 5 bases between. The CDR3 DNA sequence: TGTGCCAGCTCATCGAGCTCTGGAAACACCATATATTTT. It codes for CASSSSSGNTIYF.

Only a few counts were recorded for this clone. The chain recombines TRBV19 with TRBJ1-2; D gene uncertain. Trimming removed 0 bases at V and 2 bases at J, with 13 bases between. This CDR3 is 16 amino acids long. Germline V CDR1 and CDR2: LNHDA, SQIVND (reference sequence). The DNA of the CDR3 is TGTGCCAGTAGTATAGATCAGACCACCGGGAACTATGGCTACACCTTC. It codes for CASSIDQTTGNYGYTF.

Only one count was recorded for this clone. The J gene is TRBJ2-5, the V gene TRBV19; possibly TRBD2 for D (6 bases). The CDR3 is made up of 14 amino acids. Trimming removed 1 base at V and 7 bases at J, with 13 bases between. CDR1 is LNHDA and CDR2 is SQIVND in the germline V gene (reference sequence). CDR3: CASSIGGGAGTQYF. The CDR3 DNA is TGTGCCAGTAGTATAGGAGGAGGGGCCGGGACCCAGTACTTC.

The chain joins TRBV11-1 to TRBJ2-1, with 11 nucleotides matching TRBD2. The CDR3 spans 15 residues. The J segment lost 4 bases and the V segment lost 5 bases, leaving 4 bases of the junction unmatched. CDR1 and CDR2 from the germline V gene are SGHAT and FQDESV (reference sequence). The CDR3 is CASSTGTSGYNEQFF. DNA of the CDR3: TGTGCCAGCAGCACCGGGACTAGCGGTTACAATGAGCAGTTCTTC.

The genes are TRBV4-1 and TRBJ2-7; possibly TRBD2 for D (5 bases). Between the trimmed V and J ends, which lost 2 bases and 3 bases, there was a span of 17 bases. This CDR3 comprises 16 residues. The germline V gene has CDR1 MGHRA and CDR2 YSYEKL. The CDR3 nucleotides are TGCGCCAGCAGCCAACCTACTAGGCGGACGGGCTACGAGCAGTACTTC. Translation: CASSQPTRRTGYEQYF.

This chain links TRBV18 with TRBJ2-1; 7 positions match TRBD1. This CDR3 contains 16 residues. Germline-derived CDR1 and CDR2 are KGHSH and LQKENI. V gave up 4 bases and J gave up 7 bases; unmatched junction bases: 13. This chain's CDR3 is CASSLGQARLGNEQFF. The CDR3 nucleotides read TGTGCCAGCTCACTCGGACAGGCCCGCCTTGGGAATGAGCAGTTCTTC.

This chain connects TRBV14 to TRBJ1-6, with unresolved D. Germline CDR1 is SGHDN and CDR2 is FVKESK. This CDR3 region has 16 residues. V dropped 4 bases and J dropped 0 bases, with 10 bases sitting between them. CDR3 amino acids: CASSLYGSSYNSPLHF. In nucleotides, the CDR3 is TGTGCCAGCAGCCTGTACGGGAGCTCCTATAATTCACCCCTCCACTTT.

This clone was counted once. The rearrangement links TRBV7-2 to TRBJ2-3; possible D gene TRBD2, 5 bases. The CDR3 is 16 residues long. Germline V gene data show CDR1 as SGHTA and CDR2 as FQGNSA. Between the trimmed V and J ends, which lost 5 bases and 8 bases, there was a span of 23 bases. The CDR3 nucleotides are TGTGCCAGCAGCCCTCAAGGAGGAGCCTCCCGGAGTACGCAGTATTTT. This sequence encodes CASSPQGGASRSTQYF.

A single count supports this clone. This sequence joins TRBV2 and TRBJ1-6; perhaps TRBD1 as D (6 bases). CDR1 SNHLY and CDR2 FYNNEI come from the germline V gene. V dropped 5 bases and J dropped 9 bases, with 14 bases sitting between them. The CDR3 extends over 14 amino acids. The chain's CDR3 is CASSSITGFSPLHF. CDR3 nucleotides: TGTGCCAGCAGTTCGATTACAGGGTTTTCACCCCTCCACTTT.

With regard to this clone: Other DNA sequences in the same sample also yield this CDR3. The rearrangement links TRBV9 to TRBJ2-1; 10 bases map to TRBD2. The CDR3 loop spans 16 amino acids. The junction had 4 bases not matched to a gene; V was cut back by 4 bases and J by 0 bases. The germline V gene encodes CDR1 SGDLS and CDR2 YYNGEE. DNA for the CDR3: TGTGCCAGCAGCACCTTAGCGGGAGGCTCCTACAATGAGCAGTTCTTC. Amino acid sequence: CASSTLAGGSYNEQFF. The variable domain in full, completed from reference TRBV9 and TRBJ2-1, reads DSGVTQTPKHLITATGQRVTLRCSPRSGDLSVYWYQQSLDQGLQFLIQYYNGEERAKGNILERFSAQQFPDLHSELNLSSLELGDSALYFCASSTLAGGSYNEQFFGPGTRLTVL.

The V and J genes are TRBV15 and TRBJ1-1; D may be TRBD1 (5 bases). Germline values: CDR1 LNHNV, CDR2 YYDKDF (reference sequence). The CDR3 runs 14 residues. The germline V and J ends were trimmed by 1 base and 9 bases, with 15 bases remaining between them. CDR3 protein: CATSRVGSGSKAFF. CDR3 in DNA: TGTGCCACCAGCAGAGTAGGTTCAGGGTCTAAAGCTTTCTTT.

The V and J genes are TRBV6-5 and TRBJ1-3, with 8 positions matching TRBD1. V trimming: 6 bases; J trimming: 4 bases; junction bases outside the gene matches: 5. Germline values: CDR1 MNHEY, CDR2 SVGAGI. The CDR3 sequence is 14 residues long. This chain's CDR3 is CASRATGVGNTIYF. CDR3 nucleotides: TGTGCCAGCAGGGCGACAGGGGTCGGAAACACCATATATTTT.

The DNA for the CDR3 is TGTGCCAGCAGGGAGGGGACAGTCTATGGCTACACCTTC. Translation: CASREGTVYGYTF. J is TRBJ1-2 and V is TRBV2; TRBD1 agrees at 7 bases. The CDR3 spans 13 residues. Germline V CDR1 and CDR2: SNHLY, FYNNEI. Unmatched junction bases numbered 5, after V lost 6 bases and J lost 4 bases.

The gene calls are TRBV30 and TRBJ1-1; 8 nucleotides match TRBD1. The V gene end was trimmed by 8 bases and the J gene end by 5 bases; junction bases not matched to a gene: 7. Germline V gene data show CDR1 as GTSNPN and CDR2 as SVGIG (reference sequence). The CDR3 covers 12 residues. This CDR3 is CAVDRGQTEAFF. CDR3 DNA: TGTGCCGTCGACAGGGGACAGACTGAAGCTTTCTTT.

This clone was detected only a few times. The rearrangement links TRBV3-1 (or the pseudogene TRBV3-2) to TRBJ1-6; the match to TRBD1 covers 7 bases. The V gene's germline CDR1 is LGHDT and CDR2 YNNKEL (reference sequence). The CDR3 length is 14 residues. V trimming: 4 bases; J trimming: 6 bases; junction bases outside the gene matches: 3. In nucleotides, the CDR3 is TGTGCCAGCAGCCTCAGACAGGGTAATTCACCCCTCCACTTT. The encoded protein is CASSLRQGNSPLHF.

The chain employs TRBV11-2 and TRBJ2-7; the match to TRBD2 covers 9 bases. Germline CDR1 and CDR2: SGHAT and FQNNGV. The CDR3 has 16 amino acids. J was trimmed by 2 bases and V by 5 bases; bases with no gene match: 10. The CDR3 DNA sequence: TGTGCCAGCAGCCCGGCCCGGACTAGCGCAACCTACGAGCAGTACTTC. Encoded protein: CASSPARTSATYEQYF.

Here the CDR3 DNA reads TGTGCCAGCAGCCCGGGTCAGGGGAGAACTGAAGCTTTCTTT. This sequence encodes CASSPGQGRTEAFF. This chain joins TRBV5-4 and TRBJ1-1; D may be TRBD1 (6 bases). There are 14 residues in the CDR3. Trimming took off 4 bases at V and 5 bases at J, with 15 bases between the two ends. The germline V gene encodes CDR1 SGHNT and CDR2 YYREEE (reference sequence).

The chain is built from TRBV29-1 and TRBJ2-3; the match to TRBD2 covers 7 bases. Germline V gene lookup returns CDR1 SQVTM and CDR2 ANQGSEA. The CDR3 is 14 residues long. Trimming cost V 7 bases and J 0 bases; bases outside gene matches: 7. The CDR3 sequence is CSAMGGYSTDTQYF. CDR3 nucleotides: TGCAGCGCCATGGGGGGGTATAGCACAGATACGCAGTATTTT.